The clone carrying this T cell receptor beta chain was picked up a small number of times. This record belongs to a study of tumor-infiltrating lymphocytes in oesophageal squamous cell carcinoma. TCRdb processed the PCR reads anew with MiXCR; each CDR3 protein has one entry. The sample lists 21,000 or so distinct CDR3 sequences, less than 45% occurring once. Germline CDR1 reads LNHDA; CDR2 reads SQIVND (reference sequence). The CDR3 covers 16 residues. This chain connects TRBV19 to TRBJ2-1; 10 bases map to TRBD2. The assigned J gene may be wrong: the sequence end matches TRBJ2-7 better. The source material was esophageal tumor tissue. The sequence was collected from a male donor with esophageal squamous cell carcinoma. This CDR3 reads CASPTPGLAFVYEQYF. CDR3 bases: TGTGCCAGTCCTACGCCGGGACTAGCGTTTGTGTATGAGCAGTACTTC.